The T cell receptor (beta chain) described here comes from a study of OX40 agonist ivuxolimab in advanced cancers. Study in general: An agonistic human IgG2 monoclonal antibody against OX40 (CD134) was given. Study-wide points: In a subset of nonresponders, normalized T-cell clonal expansion was also low. At 0.1 to 3.0 mg/kg, CD4+ and CD8+ blood T cells expanded clonally by week 6. Clonal expansion was among the lowest in partial responders at 0.1-3.0 mg/kg, especially CD8+.

Germline V gene data show CDR1 as SGHDT and CDR2 as YYEEEE. The V and J ends lost 5 bases and 1 base, in that order; junction bases with no gene match: 1. The CDR3 runs to 14 residues. The assay was immunoSEQ multiplex PCR, and TCRdb's table has in-frame clones only and misses some. The sample yields some 77,000 clones, around 94% seen once. To note about this clone: Its antigen remains unknown.

This TCR came from an adult with an advanced solid tumor such as melanoma, head and neck, liver or kidney cancer. The chain is built from TRBV5-6 and TRBJ2-3; 10 positions match TRBD2. Sequenced material: CD4+ or CD8+ T cells sorted from blood, taken in a trial of the OX40 agonist ivuxolimab. CDR3 amino acids: CASSLAGGTDTQYF. In DNA, the CDR3 is TGTGCCAGCAGTCTAGCGGGGGGCACAGATACGCAGTATTTT.